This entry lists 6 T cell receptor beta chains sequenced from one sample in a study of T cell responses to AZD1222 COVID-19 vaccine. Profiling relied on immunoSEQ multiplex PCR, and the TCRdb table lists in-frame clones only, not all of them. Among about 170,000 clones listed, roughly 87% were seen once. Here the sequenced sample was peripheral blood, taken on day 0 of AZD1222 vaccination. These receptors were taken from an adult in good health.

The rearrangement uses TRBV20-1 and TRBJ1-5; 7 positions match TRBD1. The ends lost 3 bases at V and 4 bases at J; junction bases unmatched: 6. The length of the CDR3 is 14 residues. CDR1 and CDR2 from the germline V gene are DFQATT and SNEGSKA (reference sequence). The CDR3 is CSASGDRDNQPQHF. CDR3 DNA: TGCAGTGCTAGTGGCGACAGGGATAATCAGCCCCAGCATTTT.

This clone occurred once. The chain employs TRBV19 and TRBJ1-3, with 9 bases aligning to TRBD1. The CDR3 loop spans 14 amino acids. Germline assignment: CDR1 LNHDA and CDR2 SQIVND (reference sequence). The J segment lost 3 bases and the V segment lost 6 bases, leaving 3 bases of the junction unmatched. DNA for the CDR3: TGTGCCAGTAGGGACAGGGGCAGTGGAAACACCATATATTTT. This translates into CASRDRGSGNTIYF. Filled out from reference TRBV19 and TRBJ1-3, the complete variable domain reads DGGITQSPKYLFRKEGQNVTLSCEQNLNHDAMYWYRQDPGQGLRLIYYSQIVNDFQKGDIAEGYSVSREKKESFPLTVTSAQKNPTAFYLCASRDRGSGNTIYFGEGSWLTVV.

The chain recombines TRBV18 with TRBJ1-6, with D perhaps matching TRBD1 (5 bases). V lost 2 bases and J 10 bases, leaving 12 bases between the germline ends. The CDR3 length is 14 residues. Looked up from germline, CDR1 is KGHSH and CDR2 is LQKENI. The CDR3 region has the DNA TGTGCCAGCTCACCATTTCAGGGAGACTCACCCCTCCACTTT. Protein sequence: CASSPFQGDSPLHF.

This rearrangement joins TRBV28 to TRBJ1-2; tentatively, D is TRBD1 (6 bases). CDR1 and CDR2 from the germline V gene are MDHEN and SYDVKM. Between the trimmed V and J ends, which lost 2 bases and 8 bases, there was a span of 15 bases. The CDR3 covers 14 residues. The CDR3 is CASSLSMGAQGYTF. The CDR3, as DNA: TGTGCCAGCAGTTTAAGTATGGGGGCGCAAGGCTACACCTTC.

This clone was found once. The CDR3 region is CASSQGTDVYEQYF. The CDR3 DNA follows: TGCGCCAGCAGCCAGGGGACAGACGTCTACGAGCAGTACTTC. V gene TRBV5-1 combines with J gene TRBJ2-7, with 7 nucleotides matching TRBD1. The CDR3 is made up of 14 amino acids. From germline, CDR1 is SGHRS and CDR2 YFSETQ. Trimming took 4 bases from V and 3 from J; bases not matched to a gene: 7.

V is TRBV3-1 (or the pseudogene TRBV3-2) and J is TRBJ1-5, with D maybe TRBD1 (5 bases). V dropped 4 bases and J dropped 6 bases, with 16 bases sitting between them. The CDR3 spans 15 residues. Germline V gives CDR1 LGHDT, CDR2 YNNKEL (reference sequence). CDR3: CASSRGMRPGQPQHF. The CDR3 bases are TGTGCCAGCAGCCGGGGGATGCGGCCGGGTCAGCCCCAGCATTTT.